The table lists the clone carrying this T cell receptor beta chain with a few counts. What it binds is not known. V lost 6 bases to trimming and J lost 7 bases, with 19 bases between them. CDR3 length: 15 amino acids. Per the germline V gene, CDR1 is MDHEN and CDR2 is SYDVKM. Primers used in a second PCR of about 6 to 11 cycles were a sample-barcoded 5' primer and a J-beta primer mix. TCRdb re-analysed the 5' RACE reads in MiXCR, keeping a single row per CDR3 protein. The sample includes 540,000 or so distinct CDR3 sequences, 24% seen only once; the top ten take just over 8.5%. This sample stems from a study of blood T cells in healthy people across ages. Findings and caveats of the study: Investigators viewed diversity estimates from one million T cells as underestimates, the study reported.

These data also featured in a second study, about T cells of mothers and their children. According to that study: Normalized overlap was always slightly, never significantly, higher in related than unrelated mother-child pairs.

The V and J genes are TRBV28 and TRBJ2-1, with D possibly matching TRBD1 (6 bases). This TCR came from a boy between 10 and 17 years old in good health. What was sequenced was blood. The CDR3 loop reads CASRRTGIVMNEQFF. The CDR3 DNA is TGTGCCAGCAGACGAACAGGGATCGTGATGAATGAGCAGTTCTTC.